This T cell receptor (beta chain) was retrieved from a study of blood T cell repertoires in COVID-19. Sequenced by immunoSEQ multiplex PCR; TCRdb stores in-frame clones only, minus some. The sample contains about 300,000 clones, over 75% of which appear only once. Germline trimming cut 0 bases from V and 5 bases from J; bases unmatched to any gene: 3. CDR3 length: 14 amino acids. Germline CDR1 SGHRS, CDR2 YFSETQ. This clonotype originated in a man in his thirties or forties who had recovered from COVID-19. This chain connects TRBV5-1 to TRBJ2-3; 7 positions agree with TRBD1. Sequencing input: PBMCs or T cells enriched from blood (not recorded which). The CDR3 is CASSLGTGVDTQYF. CDR3 DNA: TGCGCCAGCAGCTTGGGAACAGGGGTAGATACGCAGTATTTT.